A single sample is the source of the 16 T cell receptor beta chains below, sequenced in a study of cytomegalovirus exposure and HLA in healthy donors (TCRdb year 2017). Library construction relied on the immunoSEQ multiplex PCR assay. The multiplex PCR relied on a mix of 60 forward primers for TCR Vbeta segments and 13 reverse primers for TCR Jbeta segments. The source is immuneACCESS, and TCRdb retained only in-frame sequences with V and J called. Part of the clones is not carried over; for the studies checked, unresolved V genes explain less than half of this, and the remainder is unexplained. Present in this sample are 170,000 or so clones, 70% to 85% of which were seen just once. Under 5% of the sample is in the top ten clones. The sequenced sample was PBMCs. These receptors originate from a man aged 18-30 years in good health and CMV-seronegative.

The chain is built from TRBV27 and TRBJ1-5; D unresolved. The germline V gene encodes CDR1 MNHEY and CDR2 SMNVEV (reference sequence). The CDR3 contains 14 residues. V was clipped by 2 bases and J by 4 bases, with 9 bases between them. CDR3 in DNA: TGTGCCAGCAGTTTAGTCAGTCAAAATCAGCCCCAGCATTTT. Protein sequence: CASSLVSQNQPQHF.

This clone was seen once. This rearrangement joins TRBV28 to TRBJ1-6; 7 nucleotides line up with TRBD1. The germline V gene has CDR1 MDHEN and CDR2 SYDVKM. The CDR3 sequence is 15 residues long. The V segment lost 2 bases and the J segment 10 bases; nucleotides outside the gene matches: 8. This chain's CDR3 is CASSLDRAAGSPLHF. In nucleotides, the CDR3 is TGTGCCAGCAGTTTAGACAGGGCGGCCGGCTCACCCCTCCACTTT.

J is TRBJ2-1 and V is TRBV4-3; 7 bases align to TRBD2. Germline lookup yields CDR1 LGHNA and CDR2 YSLEER. The length of the CDR3 is 14 residues. J lost 10 bases, V lost 0 bases, and 6 bases had no gene match. The CDR3 region is CASSQEVGGFEQFF. The CDR3 nucleotides read TGCGCCAGCAGCCAAGAAGTGGGGGGGTTCGAGCAGTTCTTC.

The J gene is TRBJ2-1, the V gene TRBV6-6; the match to TRBD1 covers 7 bases. Germline V gene data show CDR1 as MNHNY and CDR2 as SVGAGI (reference sequence). V lost 6 bases to trimming and J lost 7 bases; unmatched junction nucleotides: 6. There are 13 residues in the CDR3. Here the CDR3 reads CASSTGTANEQFF. CDR3 nucleotides: TGTGCCAGCAGCACCGGGACAGCAAATGAGCAGTTCTTC.

V is TRBV28 and J is TRBJ2-7, with D possibly matching TRBD2 (7 bases). Germline CDR1 is MDHEN and CDR2 is SYDVKM. V lost 8 bases, J lost 2 bases, and 16 bases lay in between. The CDR3 has 14 amino acids. CDR3: CASLRGGSPYEQYF. The CDR3 DNA follows: TGTGCCAGCTTAAGGGGGGGATCCCCCTACGAGCAGTACTTC.

This rearrangement joins TRBV30 to TRBJ2-5; weak D call: TRBD1 (6 bases). The CDR3 loop spans 14 amino acids. Germline V gene lookup returns CDR1 GTSNPN and CDR2 SVGIG (reference sequence). Trimming removed 2 bases from V and 7 bases from J, with 17 bases in between. In DNA, the CDR3 is TGTGCCTGGAGTCGGGCAACAGGGACCGGGACCCAGTACTTC. Translation gives CAWSRATGTGTQYF.

This chain links TRBV5-1 with TRBJ2-1; tentative D call: TRBD2 (5 bases). The V and J ends lost 1 base and 4 bases respectively, with 12 bases between them. Germline CDR1 SGHRS, CDR2 YFSETQ. The CDR3 is 15 amino acids. CDR3 DNA: TGCGCCAGCAGCTTGAAACTAACGGGGTACAATGAGCAGTTCTTC. Its protein product is CASSLKLTGYNEQFF.

The chain is built from TRBV5-1 and TRBJ2-1; D call uncertain. With 0 bases removed from V and 0 bases from J, the gap between germline ends came to 4 bases. This CDR3 has 14 residues. Germline CDR1 and CDR2: SGHRS and YFSETQ. CDR3 sequence (DNA): TGCGCCAGCAGCTTGGACAACTCCTACAATGAGCAGTTCTTC. Its protein is CASSLDNSYNEQFF.

The gene calls are TRBV6-1 and TRBJ1-2, with D perhaps TRBD1 (5 bases). CDR1 is MNHNS and CDR2 is SASEGT in the germline V gene. The CDR3 has 15 residues. Trimming removed 6 bases at V and 4 bases at J, with 18 bases between. CDR3 region: CASRRWGGGSYGYTF. In nucleotides, the CDR3 is TGTGCCAGCAGAAGATGGGGGGGTGGGAGCTATGGCTACACCTTC.

This chain joins TRBV19 and TRBJ1-1; unclear D gene. The CDR3 runs to 12 residues. Trimming took off 5 bases at V and 3 bases at J, with 7 bases between the two ends. Germline V gene data show CDR1 as LNHDA and CDR2 as SQIVND (reference sequence). CDR3 protein: CASSSPYTEAFF. The CDR3 bases are TGTGCCAGTAGTTCCCCGTACACTGAAGCTTTCTTT. The entire variable domain, with the rest obtained from reference TRBV19 and TRBJ1-1, is as follows: DGGITQSPKYLFRKEGQNVTLSCEQNLNHDAMYWYRQDPGQGLRLIYYSQIVNDFQKGDIAEGYSVSREKKESFPLTVTSAQKNPTAFYLCASSSPYTEAFFGQGTRLTVV.

The CDR3 DNA is TGTGCTAGTGGTTCGGACTTTCCGAACACCGGGGAGCTGTTTTTT. It yields the protein CASGSDFPNTGELFF. V is TRBV12-5 and J is TRBJ2-2; D is possibly TRBD2 (5 bases). CDR3 length: 15 residues. V lost 4 bases and J lost 0, with 9 bases in between. Germline CDR1 and CDR2: LGHNT and FRNRAP.

This clone was observed a handful of times. The rearrangement links TRBV11-2 to TRBJ2-1; perhaps TRBD2 as D (6 bases). CDR1 and CDR2 from the germline V gene are SGHAT and FQNNGV. This CDR3 has 15 amino acids. The V end lost 2 bases, the J end lost 10 bases, and 18 bases lay between the germline ends. CDR3 DNA sequence: TGTGCCAGCAGCTTACCGATTTCGACTAGTTGGGAGCAGTTCTTC. Encoded protein: CASSLPISTSWEQFF.

This chain uses TRBV27 with TRBJ2-1; TRBD2 matches 9 bases. The CDR3 covers 14 residues. The junction had 3 bases not matched to a gene; V was cut back by 1 base and J by 8 bases. The germline V gene has CDR1 MNHEY and CDR2 SMNVEV (reference sequence). CDR3 amino acids: CASSLLGGRDEQFF. The CDR3 nucleotides read TGTGCCAGCAGTTTATTGGGCGGGAGGGATGAGCAGTTCTTC.

The chain recombines TRBV25-1 with TRBJ2-1; possible D gene TRBD1, 5 bases. Trimming left V 6 bases short and J 8 bases short, with 14 bases between. This CDR3 spans 13 amino acids. CDR1 is MGHDK and CDR2 is SYGVNS in the germline V gene. The CDR3 DNA follows: TGTGCCAGCAGCGTAGGGGTACTGGATGAGCAGTTCTTC. It yields the protein CASSVGVLDEQFF.

This clone was detected a few times. This sequence joins TRBV5-1 and TRBJ1-1; weak D call: TRBD1 (5 bases). CDR3 size: 14 residues. V lost 3 bases to trimming and J lost 4 bases, with 13 bases between them. Looked up from germline, CDR1 is SGHRS and CDR2 is YFSETQ. The CDR3 nucleotides read TGCGCCAGCAGCTCCCCCGACAGCGCCACTGAAGCTTTCTTT. It encodes CASSSPDSATEAFF.

V usage is TRBV27 and J usage is TRBJ2-7, with TRBD1 matching 12 bases. Trimming took 8 bases from V and 2 from J; bases not matched to a gene: 7. The CDR3 is made up of 15 amino acids. Germline V gene lookup returns CDR1 MNHEY and CDR2 SMNVEV (reference sequence). The CDR3, as DNA: TGTGCCAGCCCCCGGGACAGGGGGCGGACCTACGAGCAGTACTTC. It is translated as CASPRDRGRTYEQYF.